This T cell receptor beta chain originates from a study of long-term antiretroviral therapy in people with HIV. As to this clone: Its specificity is unknown.

The assay used was immunoSEQ (version v3.0), run at survey level. Generated by immunoSEQ multiplex PCR, the TCRdb table keeps only in-frame clones and is missing some. This table holds about 34,000 clones, approximately 93% found once. The CDR3 consists of 15 residues. V gave up 6 bases and J gave up 1 base, with 15 bases separating them. Germline CDR1 is SNHLY and CDR2 is FYNNEI. In each sample, about 0.95-11 million cryopreserved PBMC were present before DNA extraction. Study-wide results and limits: With ART, diversity went up but was still lower than in transplant donor controls. Blood dating 2004 to 2017 may reflect older ART regimens.

The chain links TRBV2 to TRBJ1-1; D gene unclear. Sequenced material: unsorted PBMCs, taken around 5.4 years after starting antiretroviral therapy. The sequence came from a woman aged 45-65 years with HIV. Written as DNA, the CDR3 is TGTGCCAGCAGCGGCAGGCAACGAGGGAACACTGAAGCTTTCTTT. Its protein is CASSGRQRGNTEAFF.